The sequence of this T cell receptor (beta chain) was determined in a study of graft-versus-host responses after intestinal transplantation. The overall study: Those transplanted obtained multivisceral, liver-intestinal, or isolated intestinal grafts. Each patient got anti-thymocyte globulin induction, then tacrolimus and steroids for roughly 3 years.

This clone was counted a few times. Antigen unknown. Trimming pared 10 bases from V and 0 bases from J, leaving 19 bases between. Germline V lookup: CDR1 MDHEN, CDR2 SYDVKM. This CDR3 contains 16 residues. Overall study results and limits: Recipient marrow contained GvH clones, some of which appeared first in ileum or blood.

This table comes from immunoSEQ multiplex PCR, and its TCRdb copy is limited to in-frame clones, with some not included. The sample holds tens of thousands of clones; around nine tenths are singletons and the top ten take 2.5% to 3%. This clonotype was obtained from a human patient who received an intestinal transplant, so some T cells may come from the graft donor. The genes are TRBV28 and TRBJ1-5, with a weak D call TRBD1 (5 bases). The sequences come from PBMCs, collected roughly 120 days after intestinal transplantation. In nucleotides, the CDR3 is TGTGCCATCAGCCGGGGGGGGAGGGATAGCAATCAGCCCCAGCATTTT. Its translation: CAISRGGRDSNQPQHF.